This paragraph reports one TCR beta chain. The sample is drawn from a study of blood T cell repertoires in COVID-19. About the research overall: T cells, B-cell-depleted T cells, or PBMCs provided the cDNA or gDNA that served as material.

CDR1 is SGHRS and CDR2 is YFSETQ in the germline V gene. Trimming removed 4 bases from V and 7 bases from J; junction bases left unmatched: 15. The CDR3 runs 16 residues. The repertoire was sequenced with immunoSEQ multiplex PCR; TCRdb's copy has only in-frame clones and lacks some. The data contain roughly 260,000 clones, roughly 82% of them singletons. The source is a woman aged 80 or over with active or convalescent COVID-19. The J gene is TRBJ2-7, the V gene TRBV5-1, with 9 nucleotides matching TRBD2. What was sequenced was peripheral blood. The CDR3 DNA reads TGCGCCAGCAGCCCACCCTTAGCGGGGGACCGGGGGGAGCAGTACTTC. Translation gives CASSPPLAGDRGEQYF.